This is a list of T cell receptor beta chains from one sample in a study of blood T cell repertoires in COVID-19. Repertoires were generated with immunoSEQ multiplex PCR, while TCRdb's copy carries only in-frame clones and drops some. The repertoire holds roughly 260,000 clones, approximately 90% seen once, with 4% in the top ten. The sequencing sample was made of peripheral blood. The origin of the receptors is a man in his sixties who had recovered from COVID-19. Each CDR3 is given with its conserved first and last residue. Fields, in order: D gene, clone size, J gene, V gene, CDR3 DNA, CDR3 protein. D genes are given only for firm matches. Clone size, where shown, is once, few, many, or a class for clones that have expanded.

>.|.|TRBJ1-5|TRBV4-2
TGTGCCAGCAGCCAAGAATACAGGGTAGGGTCCCTCGCCCGGCCCCAGCATTTT
CASSQEYRVGSLARPQHF
>.|.|TRBJ2-7|TRBV19
TGTGCCAGTAGTACCGACAGATTCTACGAGCAGTACTTC
CASSTDRFYEQYF
>.|.|TRBJ1-2|TRBV7-3
TGTGCCAGCAGCTTAAGGACAGTAGACCACTTCTATGGCTACACCTTC
CASSLRTVDHFYGYTF
>.|once|TRBJ1-4|TRBV19
TGTGCCAGTAGCCCGACGGGTACTAATGAAAAACTGTTTTTT
CASSPTGTNEKLFF
>TRBD2|.|TRBJ2-7|TRBV5-4
TGTGCCAGCAGCCAGACTAGCACATACGAGCAGTACTTC
CASSQTSTYEQYF
>TRBD2|.|TRBJ2-2|TRBV9
TGTGCCAGCAGCCCGGGACTAGCGGGGAACACCGGGGAGCTGTTTTTT
CASSPGLAGNTGELFF
>TRBD1|.|TRBJ2-7|TRBV9
TGTGCCAGCAGCGTTGAAGGACAGGGAGACTACGAGCAGTACTTC
CASSVEGQGDYEQYF
>TRBD1|.|TRBJ2-5|TRBV18
TGTGCCAGCTCACCACCGGACAGGGCTAGGGGAGAGACCCAGTACTTC
CASSPPDRARGETQYF
>.|few|TRBJ1-5|TRBV7-9
TGTGCCAGCAGCTTAGATCACAGTTATCAGCCCCAGCATTTT
CASSLDHSYQPQHF
>.|.|TRBJ2-7|TRBV6-5
TGTGCCGCTCTATCCGACAACTCCTACGAGCAGTACTTC
CAALSDNSYEQYF
>TRBD1|.|TRBJ1-5|TRBV10-3
TGTGCCATCAGTGCGGACAGGGTGATTAATCAGCCCCAGCATTTT
CAISADRVINQPQHF
>.|few|TRBJ1-2|TRBV3-1/TRBV3-2
TGTGCCAGCAGCCAAGGGACTTCGCCGGGCTACACCTTC
CASSQGTSPGYTF
>.|.|TRBJ1-2|TRBV5-4
TGTGCCAGCAGCTTGGTCGGTACGGGGGGCTATGGCTACACCTTC
CASSLVGTGGYGYTF
>.|.|TRBJ2-7|TRBV2
TGTGCCAGCAGAGAGGACTACTCCTACGAGCAGTACTTC
CASREDYSYEQYF
>TRBD1|few|TRBJ1-2|TRBV3-1/TRBV3-2
TGTGCCAGCAGCCCGACAGGGAGGAGTAACTATGGCTACACCTTC
CASSPTGRSNYGYTF
>TRBD1|.|TRBJ2-2|TRBV5-4
TGTGCCAGCAGCTCCCCAGGGGGCGCGAACACCGGGGAGCTGTTTTTT
CASSSPGGANTGELFF